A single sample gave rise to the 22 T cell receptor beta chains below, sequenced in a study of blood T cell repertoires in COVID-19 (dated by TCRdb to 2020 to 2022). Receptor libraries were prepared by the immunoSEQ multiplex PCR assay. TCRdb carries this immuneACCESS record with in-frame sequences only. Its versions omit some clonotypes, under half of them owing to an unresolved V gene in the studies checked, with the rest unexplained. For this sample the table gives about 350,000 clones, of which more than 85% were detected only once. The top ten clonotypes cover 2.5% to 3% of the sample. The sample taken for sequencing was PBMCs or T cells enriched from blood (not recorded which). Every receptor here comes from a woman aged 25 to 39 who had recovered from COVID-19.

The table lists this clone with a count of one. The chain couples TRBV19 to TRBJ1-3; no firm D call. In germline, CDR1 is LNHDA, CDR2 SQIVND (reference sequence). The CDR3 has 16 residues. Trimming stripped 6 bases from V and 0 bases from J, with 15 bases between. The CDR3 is CASSFPLRGSGNTIYF. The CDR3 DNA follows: TGTGCCAGTAGCTTTCCCCTCCGGGGCTCTGGAAACACCATATATTTT.

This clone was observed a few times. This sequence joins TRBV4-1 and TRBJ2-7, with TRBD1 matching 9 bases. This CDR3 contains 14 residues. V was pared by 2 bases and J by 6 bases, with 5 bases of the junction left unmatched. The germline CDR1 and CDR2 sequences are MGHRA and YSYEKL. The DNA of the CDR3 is TGCGCCAGCAGCCAACCGGGACAGGGTGTCGAGCAGTACTTC. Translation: CASSQPGQGVEQYF.

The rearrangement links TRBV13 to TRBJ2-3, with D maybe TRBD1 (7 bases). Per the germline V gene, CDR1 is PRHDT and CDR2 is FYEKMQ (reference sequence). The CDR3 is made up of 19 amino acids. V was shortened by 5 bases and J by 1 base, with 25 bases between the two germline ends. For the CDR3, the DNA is TGTGCCAGCAGCCCCCAAGGGGGCGGAGGGGGGCCTGGCACAGATACGCAGTATTTT. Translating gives CASSPQGGGGGPGTDTQYF.

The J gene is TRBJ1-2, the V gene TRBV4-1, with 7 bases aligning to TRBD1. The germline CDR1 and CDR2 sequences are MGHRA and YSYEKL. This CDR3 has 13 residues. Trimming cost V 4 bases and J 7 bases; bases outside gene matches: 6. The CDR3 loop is CASSPQGLFGYTF. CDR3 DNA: TGCGCCAGCAGCCCACAGGGGTTATTTGGCTACACCTTC.

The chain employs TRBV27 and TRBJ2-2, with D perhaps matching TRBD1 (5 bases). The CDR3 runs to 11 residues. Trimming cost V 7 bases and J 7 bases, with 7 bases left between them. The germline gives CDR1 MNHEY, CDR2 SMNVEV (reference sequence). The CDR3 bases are TGTGCCAGCAAAAGGGGCGGGGAGCTGTTTTTT. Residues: CASKRGGELFF.

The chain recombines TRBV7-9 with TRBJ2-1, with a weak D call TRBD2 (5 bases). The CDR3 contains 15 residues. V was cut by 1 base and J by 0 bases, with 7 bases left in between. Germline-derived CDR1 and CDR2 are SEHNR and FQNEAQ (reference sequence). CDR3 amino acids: CASSLGESSYNEQFF. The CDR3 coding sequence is TGTGCCAGCAGCTTAGGGGAGAGCTCCTACAATGAGCAGTTCTTC.

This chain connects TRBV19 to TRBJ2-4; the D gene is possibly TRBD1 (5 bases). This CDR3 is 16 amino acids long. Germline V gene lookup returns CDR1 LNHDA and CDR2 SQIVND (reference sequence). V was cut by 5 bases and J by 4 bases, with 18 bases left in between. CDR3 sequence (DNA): TGTGCCAGTAGTGCACACCTAGGGGCAGGGAAAAACATTCAGTACTTC. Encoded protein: CASSAHLGAGKNIQYF. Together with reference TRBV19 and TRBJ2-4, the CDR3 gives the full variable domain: DGGITQSPKYLFRKEGQNVTLSCEQNLNHDAMYWYRQDPGQGLRLIYYSQIVNDFQKGDIAEGYSVSREKKESFPLTVTSAQKNPTAFYLCASSAHLGAGKNIQYFGAGTRLSVL.

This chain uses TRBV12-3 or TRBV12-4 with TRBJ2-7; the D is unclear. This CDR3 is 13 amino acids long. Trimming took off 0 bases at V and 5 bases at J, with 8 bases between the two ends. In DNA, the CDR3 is TGTGCCAGCAGTTTAGCGCTAATGGACGAGCAGTACTTC. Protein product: CASSLALMDEQYF.

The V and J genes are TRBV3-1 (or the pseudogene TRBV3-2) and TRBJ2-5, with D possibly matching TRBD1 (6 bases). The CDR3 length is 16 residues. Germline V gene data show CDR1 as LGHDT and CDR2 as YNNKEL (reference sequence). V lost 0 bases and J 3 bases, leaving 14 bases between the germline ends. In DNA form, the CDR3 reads TGTGCCAGCAGCCAAGATCAGGGGCGGTTAGAAGAGACCCAGTACTTC. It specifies CASSQDQGRLEETQYF.

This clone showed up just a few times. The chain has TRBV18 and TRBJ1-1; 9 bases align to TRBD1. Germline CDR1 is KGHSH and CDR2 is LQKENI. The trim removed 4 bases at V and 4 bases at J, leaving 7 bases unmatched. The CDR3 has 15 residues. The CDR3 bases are TGTGCCAGCTCACTCGAACAGGGGGCAGGCACTGAAGCTTTCTTT. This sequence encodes CASSLEQGAGTEAFF.

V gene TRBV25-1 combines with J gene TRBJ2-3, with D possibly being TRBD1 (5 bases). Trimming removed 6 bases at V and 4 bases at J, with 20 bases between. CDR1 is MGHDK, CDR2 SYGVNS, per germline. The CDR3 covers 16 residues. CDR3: CASRGRSDLSADTQYF. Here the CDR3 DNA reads TGTGCCAGCAGGGGGCGGTCGGATTTGAGCGCAGATACGCAGTATTTT. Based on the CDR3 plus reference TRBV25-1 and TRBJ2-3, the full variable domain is EADIYQTPRYLVIGTGKKITLECSQTMGHDKMYWYQQDPGMELHLIHYSYGVNSTEKGDLSSESTVSRIRTEHFPLTLESARPSHTSQYLCASRGRSDLSADTQYFGPGTRLTVL.

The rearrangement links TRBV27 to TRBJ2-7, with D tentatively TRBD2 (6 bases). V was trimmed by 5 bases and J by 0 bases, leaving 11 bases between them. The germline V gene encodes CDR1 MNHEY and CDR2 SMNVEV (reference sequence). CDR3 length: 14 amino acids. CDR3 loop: CASSPGGFSYEQYF. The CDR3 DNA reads TGTGCCAGCAGTCCTGGAGGGTTCTCCTACGAGCAGTACTTC.

CDR3 sequence (DNA): TGTGCCAGCAGCTTAGGAGAAATTTCCAATCAGCCCCAGCATTTT. Amino acid sequence: CASSLGEISNQPQHF. The J gene is TRBJ1-5, the V gene TRBV5-5; the D is unclear. The germline gives CDR1 SGHKS, CDR2 YYEKEE (reference sequence). V was clipped by 2 bases and J by 3 bases, with 12 bases between them. This CDR3 contains 15 residues.

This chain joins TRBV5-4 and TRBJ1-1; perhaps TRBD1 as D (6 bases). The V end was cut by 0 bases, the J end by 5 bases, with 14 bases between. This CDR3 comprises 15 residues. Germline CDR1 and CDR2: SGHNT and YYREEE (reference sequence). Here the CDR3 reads CASSLGGGWYTEAFF. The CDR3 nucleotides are TGTGCCAGCAGCTTGGGGGGGGGCTGGTATACTGAAGCTTTCTTT.

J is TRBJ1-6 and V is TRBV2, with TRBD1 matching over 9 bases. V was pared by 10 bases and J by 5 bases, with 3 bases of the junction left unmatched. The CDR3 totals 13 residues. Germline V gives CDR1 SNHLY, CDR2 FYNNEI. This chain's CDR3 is CATQGANNSPLHF. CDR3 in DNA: TGTGCCACACAGGGGGCAAATAATTCACCCCTCCACTTT.

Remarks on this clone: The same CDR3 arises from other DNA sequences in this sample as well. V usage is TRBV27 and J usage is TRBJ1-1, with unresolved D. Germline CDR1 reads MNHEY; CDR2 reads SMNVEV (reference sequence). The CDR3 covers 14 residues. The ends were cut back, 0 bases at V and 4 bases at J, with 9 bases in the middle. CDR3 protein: CASSLSRVSTEAFF. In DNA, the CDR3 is TGTGCCAGCAGTTTATCCCGGGTTAGCACTGAAGCTTTCTTT.

The CDR3 nucleotides read TGTGCCAGCAGCTTGGGAGACATACAAGAGACCCAGTACTTC. This encodes CASSLGDIQETQYF. The rearrangement uses TRBV5-4 and TRBJ2-5; no clear D gene. V was cut by 0 bases and J by 2 bases, with 8 bases left in between. The CDR3 totals 14 residues. Germline V gene lookup returns CDR1 SGHNT and CDR2 YYREEE (reference sequence).

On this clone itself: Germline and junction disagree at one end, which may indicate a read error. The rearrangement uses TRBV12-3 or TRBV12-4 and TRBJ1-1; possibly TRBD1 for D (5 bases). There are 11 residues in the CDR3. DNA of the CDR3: TGTGCCAGCAGCCGCGGGGGGTTCCGACTCTTT. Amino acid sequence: CASSRGGFRLF.

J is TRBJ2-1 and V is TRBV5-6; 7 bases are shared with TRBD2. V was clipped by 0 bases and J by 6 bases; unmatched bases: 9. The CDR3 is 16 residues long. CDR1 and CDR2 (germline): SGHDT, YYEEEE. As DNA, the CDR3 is TGTGCCAGCAGCTTGGCTGGAAGCGGGACGCGCAATGAGCAGTTCTTC. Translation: CASSLAGSGTRNEQFF.

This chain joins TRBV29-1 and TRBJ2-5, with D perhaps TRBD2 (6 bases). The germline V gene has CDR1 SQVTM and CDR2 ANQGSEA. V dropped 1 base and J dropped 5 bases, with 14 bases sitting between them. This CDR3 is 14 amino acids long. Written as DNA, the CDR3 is TGCAGCGTTGAAGCGGTACGCGGGACGGAGACCCAGTACTTC. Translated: CSVEAVRGTETQYF.

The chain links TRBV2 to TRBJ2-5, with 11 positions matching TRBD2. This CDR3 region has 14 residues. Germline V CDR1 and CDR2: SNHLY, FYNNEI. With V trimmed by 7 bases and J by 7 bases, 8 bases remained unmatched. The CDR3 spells CASTPGSGGGTQYF. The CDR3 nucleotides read TGTGCCAGCACCCCGGGTAGCGGGGGGGGGACCCAGTACTTC.

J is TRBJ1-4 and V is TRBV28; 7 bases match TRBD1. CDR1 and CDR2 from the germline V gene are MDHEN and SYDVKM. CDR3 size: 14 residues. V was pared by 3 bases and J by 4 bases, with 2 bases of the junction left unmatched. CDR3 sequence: CASSLGQRNEKLFF. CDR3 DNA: TGTGCCAGCAGTTTGGGACAGCGTAATGAAAAACTGTTTTTT.